The source of this T cell receptor (beta chain) is a study of post-analysis software for immune sequencing data. Whole-study results and caveats: Controls had lower frequencies than patients of 4 or 5 TRBV segments, which included TRBV5-6, TRBV5-1 and TRBV20-1.

A note on this clonotype: As yet, its antigen is unknown.

The library was made from cDNA and included unique molecular identifiers. MiXCR, applied by TCRdb to the PCR reads, yields one record per CDR3 protein. The table shows about 500,000 distinct CDR3 sequences, with 45% occurring only once. V shed 2 bases and J shed 0 bases, with 6 bases lying between them. The CDR3 runs 14 residues. The V gene's germline CDR1 is MNHNY and CDR2 SVGAGI (reference sequence). This sequence was found in a girl aged 5-17 years with multiple sclerosis. This chain connects TRBV6-6 to TRBJ2-3; no firm D call. What was sequenced was blood. CDR3 in amino acids: CASSYPDSTDTQYF. CDR3 coding DNA: TGTGCCAGCAGTTACCCTGACAGCACAGATACGCAGTATTTT.